This TCR beta chain appears in the sequencing data of a study of blood T cell repertoires in COVID-19. For the study at large: Nucleic acid was either cDNA or gDNA, and it came from T cells, B-cell-depleted T cells, or PBMCs.

The repertoire was sequenced with immunoSEQ multiplex PCR; TCRdb's copy has only in-frame clones and lacks some. Of tens of thousands of clones listed, 88% were seen once; the top ten hold 4.8%. Per germline, CDR1 SQVTM and CDR2 ANQGSEA. The CDR3 has 12 amino acids. The junction had 4 bases not matched to a gene; V was cut back by 8 bases and J by 4 bases. The chain combines TRBV29-1 with TRBJ2-7, with 11 positions matching TRBD1. The sample comprised peripheral blood. The TCR was taken from a woman older than 75 with active COVID-19. This CDR3 reads CSTWDRGYEQYF. CDR3 bases: TGCAGCACCTGGGACAGGGGGTACGAGCAGTACTTC.